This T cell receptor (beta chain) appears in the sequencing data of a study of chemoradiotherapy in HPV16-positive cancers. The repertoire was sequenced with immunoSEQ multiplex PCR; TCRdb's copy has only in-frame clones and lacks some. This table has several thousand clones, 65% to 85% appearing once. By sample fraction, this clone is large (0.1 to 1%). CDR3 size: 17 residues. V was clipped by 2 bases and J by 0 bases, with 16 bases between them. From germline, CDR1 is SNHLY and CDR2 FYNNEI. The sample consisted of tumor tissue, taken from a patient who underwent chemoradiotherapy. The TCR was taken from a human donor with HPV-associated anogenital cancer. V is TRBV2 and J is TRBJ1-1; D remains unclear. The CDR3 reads CASSEHWGGGLNTEAFF. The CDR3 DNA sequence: TGTGCCAGCAGTGAACACTGGGGAGGTGGATTGAACACTGAAGCTTTCTTT.